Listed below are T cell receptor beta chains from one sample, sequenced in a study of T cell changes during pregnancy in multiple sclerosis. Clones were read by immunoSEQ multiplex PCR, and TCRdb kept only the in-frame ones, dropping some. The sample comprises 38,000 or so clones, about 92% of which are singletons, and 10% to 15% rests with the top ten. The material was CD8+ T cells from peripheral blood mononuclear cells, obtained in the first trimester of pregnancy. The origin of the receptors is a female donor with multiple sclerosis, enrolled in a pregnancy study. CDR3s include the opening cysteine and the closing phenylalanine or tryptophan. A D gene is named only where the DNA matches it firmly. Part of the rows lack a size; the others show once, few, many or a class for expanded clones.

CDR3 DNA: TGTGCCAGCAGTTTATCACCTACAGGGGACGGGGAGCTGTTTTTT
CDR3 protein: CASSLSPTGDGELFF
J gene: TRBJ2-2
clone size: -
D gene: TRBD1
V gene: TRBV27

CDR3 DNA: TGTGCCAGCAGCCCCGGGACAAGAAACACCGGGGAGCTGTTTTTT
CDR3 protein: CASSPGTRNTGELFF
J gene: TRBJ2-2
clone size: -
D gene: -
V gene: TRBV7-8

CDR3 DNA: TGTGCCAGCACCCCGGGTGGCAATCAGCCCCAGCATTTT
CDR3 protein: CASTPGGNQPQHF
J gene: TRBJ1-5
clone size: -
D gene: -
V gene: TRBV27

CDR3 DNA: TGCGCCAGCAGCCAACGAGGGGGCGATAATTCACCCCTCCACTTT
CDR3 protein: CASSQRGGDNSPLHF
J gene: TRBJ1-6
clone size: -
D gene: TRBD1
V gene: TRBV4-1

CDR3 DNA: TGTGCCAGCAGCTTGGGGGTGGCGGGGGACACAGATACGCAGTATTTT
CDR3 protein: CASSLGVAGDTDTQYF
J gene: TRBJ2-3
clone size: once
D gene: TRBD2
V gene: TRBV5-4

CDR3 DNA: TGTGCCACCCCAGGGGTAAACTATGGCTACACCTTC
CDR3 protein: CATPGVNYGYTF
J gene: TRBJ1-2
clone size: -
D gene: -
V gene: TRBV2

CDR3 DNA: TGTGCCAGCAGCGTGACTGCCCTGGGACACAAGAATCAGCCCCAGCATTTT
CDR3 protein: CASSVTALGHKNQPQHF
J gene: TRBJ1-5
clone size: -
D gene: -
V gene: TRBV27

CDR3 DNA: TGTGCCAGCAGCTTTACGACAGGGTGGGACGAGCAGTACTTC
CDR3 protein: CASSFTTGWDEQYF
J gene: TRBJ2-7
clone size: -
D gene: TRBD1
V gene: TRBV7-2

CDR3 DNA: TGTGCCAGCAGCCTAAGGGCCCTATTGACAGGGGAAACAACTAATGAAAAACTGTTTTTT
CDR3 protein: CASSLRALLTGETTNEKLFF
J gene: TRBJ1-4
clone size: -
D gene: TRBD1
V gene: TRBV7-4

CDR3 DNA: TGTGCCAGCAGTTTAGGGCAGTTGAATACGCAGTATTTT
CDR3 protein: CASSLGQLNTQYF
J gene: TRBJ2-3
clone size: -
D gene: -
V gene: TRBV27

CDR3 DNA: TGTGCCAGCAGCTTTGCAGGGGGCCTCCCCTTAGATGGCTACACCTTC
CDR3 protein: CASSFAGGLPLDGYTF
J gene: TRBJ1-2
clone size: -
D gene: TRBD1
V gene: TRBV7-2

CDR3 DNA: TGCGCCAGCAGCCAAGTTCGGAACACTGAAGCTTTCTTT
CDR3 protein: CASSQVRNTEAFF
J gene: TRBJ1-1
clone size: once
D gene: -
V gene: TRBV4-1

CDR3 DNA: TGTGCCAGCAGCCTCGACACAGGGAGCTTGGAGACCCAGTACTTC
CDR3 protein: CASSLDTGSLETQYF
J gene: TRBJ2-5
clone size: -
D gene: -
V gene: TRBV9

CDR3 DNA: TGTGCCAGCGTGGACAGCGAGAACTATGGCTACACCTTC
CDR3 protein: CASVDSENYGYTF
J gene: TRBJ1-2
clone size: -
D gene: -
V gene: TRBV2

CDR3 DNA: TGTGCCACCTCCAACCCTGTTCTAGCGGGGGGGATGGACACCGGGGAGCTGTTTTTT
CDR3 protein: CATSNPVLAGGMDTGELFF
J gene: TRBJ2-2
clone size: -
D gene: TRBD2
V gene: TRBV4-2

CDR3 DNA: TGTGCCAGCAGTCCGTTGGACAGGCTCTCTGGGGCCAACGTCCTGACTTTC
CDR3 protein: CASSPLDRLSGANVLTF
J gene: TRBJ2-6
clone size: -
D gene: TRBD1
V gene: TRBV27

CDR3 DNA: TGTGCCAGCAGTCCTCCGCGGGGGGATAGCAATCAGCCCCAGCATTTT
CDR3 protein: CASSPPRGDSNQPQHF
J gene: TRBJ1-5
clone size: -
D gene: -
V gene: TRBV2

CDR3 DNA: TGTGCCAGCAGCAACGATCAGGGTAGAGAAGAAGCTTTCTTT
CDR3 protein: CASSNDQGREEAFF
J gene: TRBJ1-1
clone size: -
D gene: -
V gene: TRBV7-8

CDR3 DNA: TGCGCCAGCAGCTTTTACATGACAGGAGTAGGATATGGCTACACCTTC
CDR3 protein: CASSFYMTGVGYGYTF
J gene: TRBJ1-2
clone size: -
D gene: -
V gene: TRBV5-1

CDR3 DNA: TGTGCTAGTTCCCTAGGGGCAGATACGCAGTATTTT
CDR3 protein: CASSLGADTQYF
J gene: TRBJ2-3
clone size: -
D gene: -
V gene: TRBV12-5

CDR3 DNA: TGTGCCAGTAGTATAGGCGGGCCGGGGGAGCAGTACTTC
CDR3 protein: CASSIGGPGEQYF
J gene: TRBJ2-7
clone size: -
D gene: -
V gene: TRBV19

CDR3 DNA: TGTGCCAGCAGCTTAGTACGGGGGGTCTACAATGAGCAGTTCTTC
CDR3 protein: CASSLVRGVYNEQFF
J gene: TRBJ2-1
clone size: -
D gene: TRBD2
V gene: TRBV13

CDR3 DNA: TGTGCCAGCAGCCGTGGACTGGATACTGAAGCTTTCTTT
CDR3 protein: CASSRGLDTEAFF
J gene: TRBJ1-1
clone size: -
D gene: -
V gene: TRBV4-2

CDR3 DNA: TGCGCCAGCAGACCCTCCCCGGGGGGCGGGGCAGATACGCAGTATTTT
CDR3 protein: CASRPSPGGGADTQYF
J gene: TRBJ2-3
clone size: once
D gene: -
V gene: TRBV4-1

CDR3 DNA: TGTGCCAGTAGTCCTCGACAGGGTGAGACGGGAAATTCACCCCTCCACTTT
CDR3 protein: CASSPRQGETGNSPLHF
J gene: TRBJ1-6
clone size: -
D gene: TRBD1
V gene: TRBV19

CDR3 DNA: TGTGCCAGCAGCTTGGCCTGGGGCGGGGGGGCCTCCGGGGCCAACGTCCTGACTTTC
CDR3 protein: CASSLAWGGGASGANVLTF
J gene: TRBJ2-6
clone size: -
D gene: TRBD2
V gene: TRBV5-6

CDR3 DNA: TGTGCCAGCAGCTTAGGAGGGGGCGGCTATGGCTACACCTTC
CDR3 protein: CASSLGGGGYGYTF
J gene: TRBJ1-2
clone size: once
D gene: TRBD1
V gene: TRBV11-2

CDR3 DNA: TGTGCCAGCAGCTTACCCTGGACTCCTGATGCTGAAGCTTTCTTT
CDR3 protein: CASSLPWTPDAEAFF
J gene: TRBJ1-1
clone size: -
D gene: -
V gene: TRBV7-4

CDR3 DNA: TGTGCCAGCAGTGAAGGAAGGAGCCACCACGAGCAGTACTTC
CDR3 protein: CASSEGRSHHEQYF
J gene: TRBJ2-7
clone size: -
D gene: -
V gene: TRBV2

CDR3 DNA: TGCAGCGTTGAGACAGGGTCAAGCTATGGCTACACCTTC
CDR3 protein: CSVETGSSYGYTF
J gene: TRBJ1-2
clone size: -
D gene: TRBD1
V gene: TRBV29-1

CDR3 DNA: TGCGCCAGCAGTGAGTCGCCTAGCGGGGTCACCGGGGAGCTGTTTTTT
CDR3 protein: CASSESPSGVTGELFF
J gene: TRBJ2-2
clone size: -
D gene: TRBD2
V gene: TRBV10-2

CDR3 DNA: TGTGCCAGCAGTCCCGGTCCGGGACAGGGCTATGGCTACACCTTC
CDR3 protein: CASSPGPGQGYGYTF
J gene: TRBJ1-2
clone size: -
D gene: TRBD1
V gene: TRBV27

CDR3 DNA: TGCGCCAGCAGCTTGGAACAGGGGTTGTTAGTAATGAACACTGAAGCTTTCTTT
CDR3 protein: CASSLEQGLLVMNTEAFF
J gene: TRBJ1-1
clone size: -
D gene: TRBD1
V gene: TRBV5-1

CDR3 DNA: TGTGCCAGTACCAGCGGGGGATCCTACGAGCAGTACTTC
CDR3 protein: CASTSGGSYEQYF
J gene: TRBJ2-7
clone size: -
D gene: TRBD2
V gene: TRBV19

CDR3 DNA: TGTGCCAGCAGTTCCCCCGGGACAGGGTATACCGGGGAGCTGTTTTTT
CDR3 protein: CASSSPGTGYTGELFF
J gene: TRBJ2-2
clone size: -
D gene: TRBD1
V gene: TRBV6-5

CDR3 DNA: TGTGCCACCAGCAGAGGGGGGGACGGGGAAAGCTCCTATAATTCACCCCTCCACTTT
CDR3 protein: CATSRGGDGESSYNSPLHF
J gene: TRBJ1-6
clone size: -
D gene: -
V gene: TRBV15

CDR3 DNA: TGTGCCAGCAGCGTAGCGGGGGGGGATTACAATGAGCAGTTCTTC
CDR3 protein: CASSVAGGDYNEQFF
J gene: TRBJ2-1
clone size: -
D gene: TRBD2
V gene: TRBV9

CDR3 DNA: TGTGCCAGCAGCTTGACAGCAGTCTATGGCTACACCTTC
CDR3 protein: CASSLTAVYGYTF
J gene: TRBJ1-2
clone size: once
D gene: -
V gene: TRBV5-4

CDR3 DNA: TGTGCCAGCAGTGACCTAGCCTGGGGTAACAATGAGCAGTTCTTC
CDR3 protein: CASSDLAWGNNEQFF
J gene: TRBJ2-1
clone size: -
D gene: -
V gene: TRBV25-1

CDR3 DNA: TGTGCCAGCAGCGTAGGCCCGACTGCAGTAAATCAGCCCCAGCATTTT
CDR3 protein: CASSVGPTAVNQPQHF
J gene: TRBJ1-5
clone size: -
D gene: -
V gene: TRBV9

CDR3 DNA: TGTGCCAGCAGCTTTCCCTCCGGGACAGGGGGCGTGAACACTGAAGCTTTCTTT
CDR3 protein: CASSFPSGTGGVNTEAFF
J gene: TRBJ1-1
clone size: -
D gene: TRBD1
V gene: TRBV11-2

CDR3 DNA: TGCAGCGTTGAAGGGAGCGGGGGGGTTCAAGAGACCCAGTACTTC
CDR3 protein: CSVEGSGGVQETQYF
J gene: TRBJ2-5
clone size: -
D gene: TRBD2
V gene: TRBV29-1